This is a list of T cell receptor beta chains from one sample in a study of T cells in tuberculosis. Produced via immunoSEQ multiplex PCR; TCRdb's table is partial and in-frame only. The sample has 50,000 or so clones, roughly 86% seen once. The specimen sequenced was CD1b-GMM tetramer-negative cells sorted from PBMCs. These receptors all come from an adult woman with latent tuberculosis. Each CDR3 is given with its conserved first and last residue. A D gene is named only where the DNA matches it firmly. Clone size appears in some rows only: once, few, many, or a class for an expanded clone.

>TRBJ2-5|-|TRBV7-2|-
TGTGCCAGCAGCTTCGGGGGAGTACTCCAAGAGACCCAGTACTTC
CASSFGGVLQETQYF
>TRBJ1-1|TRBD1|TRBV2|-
TGTGCCAGCCATTTAGGGGGCGTGGGCACTGAAGCTTTCTTT
CASHLGGVGTEAFF
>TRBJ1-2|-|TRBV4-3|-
TGCGCCAGCAGCCAAGATGGACAGTTATATGGCTACACCTTC
CASSQDGQLYGYTF
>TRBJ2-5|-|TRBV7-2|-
TGTGCCAGCAGCTTCAGCGCATACAAAGAGACCCAGTACTTC
CASSFSAYKETQYF
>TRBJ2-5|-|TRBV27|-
TGTGCCAGCAGTTTGGGGGGGCCTTGGGAGACCCAGTACTTC
CASSLGGPWETQYF
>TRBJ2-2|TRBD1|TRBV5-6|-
TGTGCCAGCGCCCAGGACAGGGCTACCGGGGAGCTGTTTTTT
CASAQDRATGELFF
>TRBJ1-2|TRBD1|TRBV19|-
TGTGCCAGTAGTATGGTGACAGGGGGATTGAACTATGGCTACACCTTC
CASSMVTGGLNYGYTF
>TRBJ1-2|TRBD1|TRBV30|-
TGTGCCTGGAACCGGGACAGGCCTTATGGCTACACCTTC
CAWNRDRPYGYTF
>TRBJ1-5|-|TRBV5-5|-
TGTGCCAGCAGCCCTCGTCTCGGGTCTCCGCAGAATCAGCCCCAGCATTTT
CASSPRLGSPQNQPQHF
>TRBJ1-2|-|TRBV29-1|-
TGCAGCGTTGGGTTCGTACAGGGACCTTATGGCTACACCTTC
CSVGFVQGPYGYTF
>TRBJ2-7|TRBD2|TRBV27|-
TGTGCCAGTTCTCTAGCGGGATTAATCTACGAGCAGTACTTC
CASSLAGLIYEQYF
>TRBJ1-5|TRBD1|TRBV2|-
TGTGCCAGCAAGCGGGGGGGACAGCTCAATCAGCCCCAGCATTTT
CASKRGGQLNQPQHF
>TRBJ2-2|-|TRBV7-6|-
TGTGCCAGCAGCTTTTACGGGGAGCTGTTTTTT
CASSFYGELFF
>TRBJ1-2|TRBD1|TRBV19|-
TGTGCCAGTAGTACGGACCGGGACAGGGGGCTAGAGGGCTATGGCTACACCTTC
CASSTDRDRGLEGYGYTF
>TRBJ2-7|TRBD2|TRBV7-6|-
TGTGCCAGCAGCTTAGGAGGGGAGAGCGGGGCCATCTACGAGCAGTACTTC
CASSLGGESGAIYEQYF
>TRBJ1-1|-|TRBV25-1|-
TGTGCCAGCAGTGTTCAACAGGGTAGTACTGAAGCTTTCTTT
CASSVQQGSTEAFF
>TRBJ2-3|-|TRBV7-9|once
TGTGCCAGCAGCTCATTCCGGGGGAGAACAGATACGCAGTATTTT
CASSSFRGRTDTQYF
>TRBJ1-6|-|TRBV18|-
TGTGCCAGCTCCCCCAGAGAGGCAGGGGACAATTCACCCCTCCACTTT
CASSPREAGDNSPLHF
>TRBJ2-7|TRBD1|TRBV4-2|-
TGTGCCAGCAGCCCACAGGGGCTGACGAACGAGCAGTACTTC
CASSPQGLTNEQYF
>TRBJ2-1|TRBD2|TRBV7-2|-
TGTGCCAGCAGTTCTAGCGGGACTAGCTCCTACAATGAGCAGTTCTTC
CASSSSGTSSYNEQFF
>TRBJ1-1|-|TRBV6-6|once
TGTGCCAGCAGTAAAGGACAGCCCGCCCTACACACTGAAGCTTTCTTT
CASSKGQPALHTEAFF
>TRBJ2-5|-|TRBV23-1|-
TGCGCCAGCAGTCAACCCACAGTTTTTTTCCCACAAGAGACCCAGTACTTC
CASSQPTVFFPQETQYF
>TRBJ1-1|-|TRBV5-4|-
TGTGCCAGCAGCTTTGACTGGAACACTGAAGCTTTCTTT
CASSFDWNTEAFF
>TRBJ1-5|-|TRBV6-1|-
TGTGCCAGCAGTGATCAGGACGGGGATGGAGGCCTCCAGCATTTT
CASSDQDGDGGLQHF
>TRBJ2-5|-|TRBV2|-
TGTGCCAGCAGTGGAGGCTCCCCAACATTAGAGACCCAGTACTTC
CASSGGSPTLETQYF